This is a list of T cell receptor beta chains from one sample in a study of control samples from healthy donors and cancer patients. The table came from immunoSEQ multiplex PCR; TCRdb's copy has only in-frame clones and leaves some out. The sample lists 70,000 or so clones, around four fifths occurring once. The sequencing input was blood. These receptors all stem from a man between 50 and 59 years old in good health. Each CDR3 is given without its conserved first and last residue.

v_gene	len	j_gene	CDR3aa
TRBV25-1	12	TRBJ1-6	ASRLRQGGSPLH
TRBV30	12	TRBJ2-7	AWNGGRNSYEQY
TRBV5-4	11	TRBJ1-6	ASSPGRGSPLH
TRBV7-6	13	TRBJ2-1	ASSLGTRLFSEQF
TRBV11-3	13	TRBJ1-3	ASSLAWGPGNTIY
TRBV5-4	14	TRBJ2-1	ASSPTSGSYDNEQF
TRBV6-5	11	TRBJ1-6	ASRFQGAAPLH
TRBV30	13	TRBJ1-6	AWSIGAGSTVALH
TRBV4-3	13	TRBJ2-3	ASSQQGTSTDTQY
TRBV11-2	12	TRBJ2-2	ASSPLANTGELF
TRBV18	12	TRBJ2-1	ASSPRAGDNEQF
TRBV7-9	11	TRBJ2-3	ASSARPTDTQY
TRBV5-1	14	TRBJ2-1	ASSLGLGGAYNEQF
TRBV7-8	16	TRBJ2-3	ASSLGVTSRTSTDTQY
TRBV30	10	TRBJ2-7	AWSVGLSEQY
TRBV7-2	14	TRBJ1-3	ASSLQGAHLGNTIY
TRBV20-1	12	TRBJ1-1	SASRGQGDTEAF
TRBV6-5	13	TRBJ1-2	ASSYSSGQPYGYT
TRBV7-9	13	TRBJ2-7	ASSYENTPHYEQY
TRBV6-5	11	TRBJ2-5	ASSWGLQETQY
TRBV9	16	TRBJ1-6	ASSVGIGGDGTNSPLH
TRBV6-5	12	TRBJ2-1	ASRTSGSLREQF
TRBV10-3	11	TRBJ1-1	AIGRGQATEAF
TRBV5-1	14	TRBJ2-3	ASSPALAGVQDTQY
TRBV14	12	TRBJ1-1	ASSQLKENTEAF
TRBV29-1	13	TRBJ2-7	SVEVTSGSPYEQY
TRBV4-2	13	TRBJ2-7	ASRRTGVDPYEQY
TRBV5-6	13	TRBJ1-3	ASSLGRLSGNTIY
TRBV18	14	TRBJ1-3	ASSSNRGGSGNTIY
TRBV6-5	12	TRBJ2-2	ASRRLVLTGELF
TRBV6-6	11	TRBJ1-1	ASSYPRDTEAF
TRBV5-4	11	TRBJ2-3	ASSTTATDTQY
TRBV19	15	TRBJ2-1	ASNNNMGLAGVVEQF
TRBV4-3	15	TRBJ1-6	ASSQDFAGQRFSPLH
TRBV3-1/TRBV3-2	13	TRBJ2-3	ASSTSGSFSDTQY
TRBV19	12	TRBJ1-1	ASHQGTLRTEAF
TRBV25-1	12	TRBJ2-5	ASSDLGGQETQY
TRBV5-1	13	TRBJ2-3	ASSQTSGDTDTQY
TRBV28	13	TRBJ2-4	ASTGRSLAKNIQY
TRBV5-1	10	TRBJ2-1	ASSDEDNRQF
TRBV6-5	14	TRBJ2-7	ASSYVILAGHHEQY
TRBV27	10	TRBJ2-7	ASRGTGYEQY
TRBV29-1	10	TRBJ2-7	SVLDRAREQY
TRBV4-1	15	TRBJ2-3	ASSQDTTGTSTDTQY
TRBV6-5	12	TRBJ1-6	ASSPETDNSPLH
TRBV29-1	14	TRBJ1-4	SVEEFGRDQSEKLF
TRBV12-5	12	TRBJ1-2	ASGPTDQLDGYT
TRBV11-2	14	TRBJ2-1	ASSSRPFSSYNEQF
TRBV27	13	TRBJ2-7	ASSLTTGDSYEQY
TRBV13	10	TRBJ1-5	ASSRGSQPQH
TRBV12-3/TRBV12-4	11	TRBJ2-5	ASRDGITETQY
TRBV11-2	15	TRBJ2-1	ASSQRRTGIYYNEQF
TRBV11-2	12	TRBJ2-2	ASSLGFSIGELF